This TCR beta chain was retrieved from a study of blood T cell repertoires in COVID-19. Turning to the study itself: The origin of the acute and convalescent COVID-19 samples was the United States, Italy and Spain.

Authors' data handling: How many nucleated cells were present was estimated from reference gene primer amplification. Sequencing used immunoSEQ multiplex PCR; TCRdb keeps in-frame clones, though not all of them. D and trimming come from the DNA, and the V and J calls and clone size come from that table. The sample records some 450,000 clones, about 87% being singletons. In Seattle, patients joined the study during active infection and were tracked longitudinally. The sequenced material came from peripheral blood. The source is a man aged 18 to 30 with COVID-19, enrolled during active disease.

CDR3 sequence (DNA): TGTGCCAGCAGCGCACAGGGGGTGGCCTATAATTCACCCCTCCACTTT. It is translated as CASSAQGVAYNSPLHF. J is TRBJ1-6 and V is TRBV21-1; the table's D call, TRBD1, was not checked against the DNA. TRBV21-1 is deemed a pseudogene. The CDR3 has 16 amino acids.